The 21 T cell receptor beta chains reported below all come from one sample, sequenced in a study of blood T cell repertoires in COVID-19. TCRdb's table, derived via immunoSEQ multiplex PCR, lists solely in-frame clones and lacks some. This sample carries 70,000 to 95,000 clones, about 86% of them seen once, and the ten largest clones take 7.5% to 10%. The sample taken for sequencing was peripheral blood. The receptors derive from an older woman with acute or convalescent COVID-19.

The rearrangement uses TRBV5-1 and TRBJ2-7, with 11 bases matching TRBD1. The germline gives CDR1 SGHRS, CDR2 YFSETQ. This CDR3 is 18 amino acids long. Trimming removed 0 bases from V and 4 bases from J; junction bases left unmatched: 12. The CDR3 protein is CASSLGDPGQGGSYEQYF. Written as DNA, the CDR3 is TGCGCCAGCAGCTTGGGGGACCCGGGACAGGGGGGCTCGTACGAGCAGTACTTC.

This clone was seen only once. J is TRBJ2-7 and V is TRBV6-4, with 11 nucleotides matching TRBD1. The length of the CDR3 is 15 residues. The J segment lost 5 bases and the V segment lost 0 bases, leaving 3 bases of the junction unmatched. Germline CDR1 is MRHNA and CDR2 is SNTAGT. CDR3: CASSDSRTGGHEQYF. DNA of the CDR3: TGTGCCAGCAGTGACTCCAGGACAGGGGGCCACGAGCAGTACTTC.

This chain joins TRBV7-8 and TRBJ2-6; D is possibly TRBD1 (5 bases). Looked up from germline, CDR1 is SGHVS and CDR2 is FQNEAQ. Trimming removed 7 bases from V and 0 bases from J, with 28 bases in between. The CDR3 runs 21 residues. In nucleotides, the CDR3 is TGTGCCAGCACCCTTAGGGGATTTGGTCAGGCTCCTTTCTCTGGGGCCAACGTCCTGACTTTC. It codes for CASTLRGFGQAPFSGANVLTF.

The sample holds one count of this clone. CDR3 nucleotides: TGCGCCAGCAGCCTGACGGGAGACACCGGGGAGCTGTTTTTT. Translation gives CASSLTGDTGELFF. The chain recombines TRBV5-1 with TRBJ2-2, with D perhaps matching TRBD2 (6 bases). CDR1 and CDR2 (germline): SGHRS, YFSETQ. This CDR3 spans 14 amino acids. Trimming removed 4 bases from V and 3 bases from J, with 10 bases in between.

The J gene is TRBJ1-1, the V gene TRBV27; perhaps TRBD1 as D (5 bases). V was pared by 3 bases and J by 3 bases, with 11 bases between. The length of the CDR3 is 14 residues. Germline assignment: CDR1 MNHEY and CDR2 SMNVEV (reference sequence). The CDR3 reads CASSLGWGDTEAFF. Written as DNA, the CDR3 is TGTGCCAGCAGTTTGGGGTGGGGGGACACTGAAGCTTTCTTT.

The chain recombines TRBV7-3 with TRBJ1-1, with 8 positions matching TRBD1. The CDR3 runs 18 residues. Germline CDR1 reads SGHTA; CDR2 reads FQGTGA. With 5 bases clipped from V and 4 bases from J, the junction kept 18 bases outside the gene matches. CDR3 in DNA: TGTGCCAGCAGCCAGTACGGGACAGGTCGGGGAGGGGGCACTGAAGCTTTCTTT. This gives the protein CASSQYGTGRGGGTEAFF.

The V call is TRBV11-2, the J call TRBJ2-3; TRBD2 might be the D (6 bases). From germline, CDR1 is SGHAT and CDR2 FQNNGV. The CDR3 contains 14 residues. Deletions cut 1 base from V and 5 bases from J, with 10 bases between. The CDR3 DNA sequence: TGTGCCAGCAGCTTAGGGAATAGCGGAGATACGCAGTATTTT. Translating gives CASSLGNSGDTQYF. Combining the CDR3 with reference TRBV11-2 and TRBJ2-3 gives the whole variable domain EAGVAQSPRYKIIEKRQSVAFWCNPISGHATLYWYQQILGQGPKLLIQFQNNGVVDDSQLPKDRFSAERLKGVDSTLKIQPAKLEDSAVYLCASSLGNSGDTQYFGPGTRLTVL.

V is TRBV11-2 and J is TRBJ1-2; D is perhaps TRBD1 (6 bases). In germline, CDR1 is SGHAT, CDR2 FQNNGV. The CDR3 covers 16 residues. V shed 5 bases and J shed 0 bases, with 16 bases lying between them. The CDR3: CASSPIRTVTNYGYTF. The CDR3 DNA is TGTGCCAGCAGCCCTATTAGGACAGTGACTAACTATGGCTACACCTTC.

In nucleotides, the CDR3 is TGTGCCTGGAGTGCTTCCAGGAACACTGAAGCTTTCTTT. The encoded protein is CAWSASRNTEAFF. The rearrangement uses TRBV30 and TRBJ1-1; no clear D gene. The V gene's germline CDR1 is GTSNPN and CDR2 SVGIG (reference sequence). The V and J ends lost 1 base and 1 base respectively, with 7 bases between them. The CDR3 has 13 amino acids.

The DNA for the CDR3 is TGTGCCAGCAGCCCAGGACAATACTATGGCTACACCTTC. This codes for CASSPGQYYGYTF. This chain links TRBV3-1 (or the pseudogene TRBV3-2) with TRBJ1-2; D is perhaps TRBD1 (5 bases). Germline V gene lookup returns CDR1 LGHDT and CDR2 YNNKEL (reference sequence). The CDR3 runs to 13 residues. V dropped 4 bases and J dropped 3 bases, with 9 bases sitting between them.

This sequence joins TRBV6-2 or TRBV6-3 and TRBJ1-1; 7 nucleotides agree with TRBD1. This CDR3 is built from 16 residues. Germline assignment: CDR1 MNHEY and CDR2 SVGEGT. The ends lost 0 bases at V and 2 bases at J; junction bases unmatched: 6. In nucleotides, the CDR3 is TGTGCCAGCAGTTACTCCGTGGGACAGCCTAACACTGAAGCTTTCTTT. Protein product: CASSYSVGQPNTEAFF.

The gene calls are TRBV5-1 and TRBJ1-4, with TRBD1 as a possible D gene (5 bases). There are 15 residues in the CDR3. In germline, CDR1 is SGHRS, CDR2 YFSETQ. Trimming took 4 bases from V and 0 from J, leaving 10 bases between them. The CDR3 nucleotides are TGCGCCAGCAGCCCGGGGACTGCAACTAATGAAAAACTGTTTTTT. It specifies CASSPGTATNEKLFF.

This chain connects TRBV5-1 to TRBJ1-1; 7 positions agree with TRBD1. The V gene's germline CDR1 is SGHRS and CDR2 YFSETQ. With V trimmed by 4 bases and J by 4 bases, 13 bases remained unmatched. This CDR3 has 16 residues. The CDR3 DNA reads TGCGCCAGCAGCCAGCTTTCGGACAGGAGTATCACTGAAGCTTTCTTT. Translation: CASSQLSDRSITEAFF.

This clone was observed a few times. The chain joins TRBV11-3 to TRBJ1-1; D may be TRBD1 (6 bases). The V gene's germline CDR1 is SGHNT and CDR2 YENEEA. Trimming removed 4 bases at V and 5 bases at J, with 11 bases between. CDR3 length equals 13 residues. In DNA form, the CDR3 reads TGTGCCAGCAGCTCACAGGGTCGGACTGAAGCTTTCTTT. Translated, it gives CASSSQGRTEAFF.

The rearrangement links TRBV19 to TRBJ1-2; 8 bases map to TRBD1. CDR1 and CDR2 from the germline V gene are LNHDA and SQIVND (reference sequence). V lost 6 bases to trimming and J lost 4 bases; unmatched junction nucleotides: 1. This CDR3 is built from 12 residues. This chain's CDR3 is CASRTGGYGYTF. DNA of the CDR3: TGTGCCAGTAGAACAGGGGGCTATGGCTACACCTTC.

The chain combines TRBV24-1 with TRBJ2-1; weak D call: TRBD2 (5 bases). V was trimmed by 6 bases and J by 8 bases, leaving 13 bases between them. The CDR3 has 13 amino acids. Germline V gene data show CDR1 as KGHDR and CDR2 as SFDVKD. CDR3 in amino acids: CATSRGQVDEQFF. CDR3 bases: TGTGCCACCAGTCGGGGTCAGGTCGATGAGCAGTTCTTC.

The chain employs TRBV7-8 and TRBJ1-5; the match to TRBD1 covers 8 bases. This CDR3 comprises 16 residues. Germline V lookup: CDR1 SGHVS, CDR2 FQNEAQ. V gave up 1 base and J gave up 3 bases; unmatched junction bases: 5. CDR3: CASSLGRQGNNQPQHF. DNA for the CDR3: TGTGCCAGCAGCTTAGGGAGACAGGGGAACAATCAGCCCCAGCATTTT.

The chain is built from TRBV5-6 and TRBJ1-1, with TRBD1 matching over 9 bases. CDR1 SGHDT and CDR2 YYEEEE come from the germline V gene. Trimming cost V 4 bases and J 6 bases; bases outside gene matches: 7. The CDR3 runs to 14 residues. CDR3 bases: TGTGCCAGCAGCCAACGGGACAGGGTTCCTGAAGCTTTCTTT. It codes for CASSQRDRVPEAFF.

The chain links TRBV2 to TRBJ2-1; 10 positions agree with TRBD2. The CDR3 covers 18 residues. The V gene's germline CDR1 is SNHLY and CDR2 FYNNEI. J gave up 4 bases and V 7 bases, and 16 bases lay outside the gene matches. The CDR3 reads CASNWELAGATPYNEQFF. In DNA, the CDR3 is TGTGCCAGCAATTGGGAGCTAGCGGGAGCCACCCCGTACAATGAGCAGTTCTTC.

The rearrangement joins TRBV27 to TRBJ2-7; 13 bases fit TRBD2. The CDR3 is 16 amino acids. CDR1 MNHEY and CDR2 SMNVEV come from the germline V gene (reference sequence). V gave up 5 bases and J gave up 3 bases; unmatched junction bases: 7. The DNA of the CDR3 is TGTGCCAGCAGTACCCGGGGACTAGCGGGGCACTACGAGCAGTACTTC. Translation: CASSTRGLAGHYEQYF.

The CDR3, as DNA: TGTGCCAGCAGTTTAAGGTTACGGGACAGGGGGCTCACTGAAGCTTTCTTT. The encoded protein is CASSLRLRDRGLTEAFF. The rearrangement links TRBV27 to TRBJ1-1, with TRBD1 matching over 12 bases. The CDR3 spans 17 residues. V shed 2 bases and J 4 bases; nucleotides not matched to a gene: 8. Germline loops: CDR1 MNHEY, CDR2 SMNVEV (reference sequence).